This is a list of T cell receptor beta chains from one sample in a study of T cell changes during pregnancy in multiple sclerosis. The table came from immunoSEQ multiplex PCR; TCRdb's copy has only in-frame clones and leaves some out. The sample has about 46,000 clones, about 94% seen once. Sequencing used CD8+ T cells from peripheral blood mononuclear cells, obtained in the first trimester of pregnancy. The receptors here all came from a female donor with multiple sclerosis, enrolled in a pregnancy study. The CDR3 runs from the conserved cysteine through the conserved F or W. D genes are given only for firm matches. The listing skips clone size in some rows; elsewhere it reads once, few, many or a size class.

V gene	D gene	J gene	clone size	CDR3 DNA	CDR3 protein
TRBV6-9	TRBD1	TRBJ2-7	-	TGTGCCAGCAGCTATCGACAGGGGAGCTCCTACGAGCAGTACTTC	CASSYRQGSSYEQYF
TRBV6-4	TRBD2	TRBJ2-3	-	TGTGCCAGCAGTGAAGCTAGCGGGAGCACAGATACGCAGTATTTT	CASSEASGSTDTQYF
TRBV7-3	-	TRBJ2-1	once	TGTGCCAGCAGCTTAAATGGAGTTTTTGATGAGCAGTTCTTC	CASSLNGVFDEQFF
TRBV2	TRBD1	TRBJ2-7	-	TGTGCCAGCAGTGAACGGTCCAGGACAGGGGGCGAGCAGTACTTC	CASSERSRTGGEQYF
TRBV19	TRBD1	TRBJ1-2	-	TGTGCCAGTAGTAAAACAGGGGTTGGCTACACCTTC	CASSKTGVGYTF
TRBV7-3	-	TRBJ1-4	-	TGTGCCAGCAGCTTTTACAGGGTATCAACTAATGAAAAACTGTTTTTT	CASSFYRVSTNEKLFF
TRBV19	-	TRBJ1-4	-	TGTGCCAGTAGGCCTACCCGGCTAGGGGTCATTAATGAAAAACTGTTTTTT	CASRPTRLGVINEKLFF
TRBV9	-	TRBJ1-4	-	TGTGCCAGCAGCGTATACTGGAGGGGCACTAATGAAAAACTGTTTTTT	CASSVYWRGTNEKLFF
TRBV9	-	TRBJ2-7	-	TGTGCCAGCAGCGCCAGCGGAAACTCCTACGAGCAGTACTTC	CASSASGNSYEQYF
TRBV6-1	-	TRBJ2-7	few	TGTGCCAGCAGTGACGGGCAGGGGTACGAGCAGTACTTC	CASSDGQGYEQYF
TRBV7-9	-	TRBJ2-7	-	TGTGCCAGCAGCTTACCGGGGACCTACGAGCAGTACTTC	CASSLPGTYEQYF
TRBV5-1	-	TRBJ2-7	-	TGCGCCAGCAGTTACACAGGGACCCCCGGGGAGCAGTACTTC	CASSYTGTPGEQYF
TRBV2	TRBD1	TRBJ2-4	-	TGTGCCAGCAGGGAAGGACAGGTCAAAAACATTCAGTACTTC	CASREGQVKNIQYF
TRBV9	-	TRBJ2-1	-	TGTGCCAGTCGGCTCGATGAGGGCAATGAGCAGTTCTTC	CASRLDEGNEQFF
TRBV30	-	TRBJ2-3	-	TGTGCCTGGGCCCAGGGCACTACGGATACGCAGTATTTT	CAWAQGTTDTQYF
TRBV7-6	-	TRBJ2-7	-	TGTGCCAGCAGCTTAGAGGCAGCGTCTAACTACGAGCAGTACTTC	CASSLEAASNYEQYF
TRBV18	TRBD1	TRBJ2-1	-	TGTGCCAGCTCACCCCCGGGTGGGGACAGGGGAAGAGATGAGCAGTTCTTC	CASSPPGGDRGRDEQFF
TRBV5-1	-	TRBJ2-1	-	TGCGCCAGCAGCCAAGACGCCCTCGGGAATGAGCAGTTCTTC	CASSQDALGNEQFF
TRBV14	-	TRBJ1-1	-	TGTGCCAGCAGCCCATACCGGAGGGGAAAGAACACTGAAGCTTTCTTT	CASSPYRRGKNTEAFF
TRBV4-2	-	TRBJ2-1	once	TGTGCCAGCACCATTAGCGGAACCTACAATGAGCAGTTCTTC	CASTISGTYNEQFF
TRBV19	TRBD2	TRBJ2-6	-	TGTGCCAGTAGTATAGGCTCGGGGGGGACTGGGGCCAACGTCCTGACTTTC	CASSIGSGGTGANVLTF
TRBV14	-	TRBJ2-5	-	TGTGCCAGCAGCCAAGAAATAAAGACCCAGTACTTC	CASSQEIKTQYF
TRBV6-4	TRBD2	TRBJ2-5	-	TGTGCCAGCAGTGACCCGAAGATGTCAGGCTCCGGGAGGCGACTTCAAGAGACCCAGTACTTC	CASSDPKMSGSGRRLQETQYF
TRBV25-1	-	TRBJ2-7	-	TGTGCCAGCAGGTATTCCTACGAGCAGTACTTC	CASRYSYEQYF
TRBV19	-	TRBJ2-1	once	TGTGCCAGTAGTATCAGGACAGTCTACAATGAGCAGTTCTTC	CASSIRTVYNEQFF
TRBV7-2	TRBD1	TRBJ1-2	-	TGTGCCAGCAGCACGACAGGGGGTCGTGACTATGGCTACACCTTC	CASSTTGGRDYGYTF
TRBV7-8	TRBD1	TRBJ2-5	-	TGTGCCAGCAGCTTAATCAGGGGGATAAACCAAGAGACCCAGTACTTC	CASSLIRGINQETQYF
TRBV6-5	TRBD1	TRBJ1-5	-	TGTGCCAGCAGTTACGGACAGGGGAGGCAGCCCCAGCATTTT	CASSYGQGRQPQHF
TRBV7-8	-	TRBJ2-7	-	TGTGCCAGCAGCTCCCTCGGACAGTCCTACGAGCAGTACTTC	CASSSLGQSYEQYF
TRBV4-2	-	TRBJ1-2	once	TGTGCCAGCAGCTCCCCCCCCGGGAAGGGTAACAACTATGGCTACACCTTC	CASSSPPGKGNNYGYTF
TRBV4-2	TRBD1	TRBJ1-1	-	TGTGCCAGCAGCCAAGATGGGACAGGGGAGAAAGCTTTCTTT	CASSQDGTGEKAFF
TRBV4-2	TRBD1	TRBJ1-1	-	TGTGCCAGCAGCCAAGTAGGCTCCGGGACAGGGGGCACTGAAGCTTTCTTT	CASSQVGSGTGGTEAFF
TRBV6-4	-	TRBJ2-1	once	TGTGCCAGCAGTGACTCGACACAGTCCATCTACAATGAGCAGTTCTTC	CASSDSTQSIYNEQFF
TRBV4-1	-	TRBJ2-7	once	TGCGCCAGCAGCCGCCGGAGGGGTACCGATTACGAGCAGTACTTC	CASSRRRGTDYEQYF
TRBV9	-	TRBJ2-3	-	TGTGCCAGCAGCGCTACAGGGTTTCGCACAGATATGCAGTATTTT	CASSATGFRTDMQYF
TRBV28	-	TRBJ2-3	-	TGTGCCAGCAGACGGGGGTATTCGGCAGATACGCAGTATTTT	CASRRGYSADTQYF
TRBV19	TRBD1	TRBJ2-1	few	TGTGCCAGTAGTCCTGTGGACAGGGCATTGGCCAATGAGCAGTTCTTC	CASSPVDRALANEQFF
TRBV15	TRBD1	TRBJ1-2	-	TGTGCCACCAGCAGCGAGGAGGGGGCAAACTATGGCTACACCTTC	CATSSEEGANYGYTF
TRBV5-4	TRBD2	TRBJ2-7	-	TGTGCCAGCAGCCCGGGACTAGCGGGAGTGACCGAGCAGTACTTC	CASSPGLAGVTEQYF
TRBV20-1	-	TRBJ2-5	-	TGCAGTGCTAGTTCTGAGACCCAGTACTTC	CSASSETQYF
TRBV13	TRBD2	TRBJ2-3	-	TGTGCCAGCAGCTTACTAGCGGGGGGGCCTTATACGCAGTATTTT	CASSLLAGGPYTQYF
TRBV4-2	TRBD1	TRBJ1-5	-	TGTGCCAGCAGCCTTGGGACAGGGGGAGTTGGCAATCAGCCCCAGCATTTT	CASSLGTGGVGNQPQHF
TRBV9	-	TRBJ2-1	-	TGTGCCAGCAGCGTAGAGATCTCGCGCAATGAGCAGTTCTTC	CASSVEISRNEQFF